This is a list of T cell receptor beta chains from one sample in a study of shared clonotypes between healthy human individuals. Sequenced by immunoSEQ multiplex PCR; TCRdb stores in-frame clones only, minus some. The sample lists 2 million to 2.5 million clones; 80% to 95% were seen once. The sequencing sample was made of naive CD4+ T cells from PBMCs. The receptors were gathered from a man younger than 35 in good health. Some clones in this sample may be carry-over from other donors' samples. CDR3s include the opening cysteine and the closing phenylalanine or tryptophan. Each record gives: CDR3 protein, CDR3 DNA, J gene, V gene, D gene, clone size. D genes are given only for firm matches. Rows may omit the clone size; those that give it use once, few, many or a size class.

CDR3 protein: CASSKGQSGNQPQHF
CDR3 DNA: TGTGCCAGCAGTAAAGGACAGAGTGGGAATCAGCCCCAGCATTTT
J gene: TRBJ1-5
V gene: TRBV6-5
D gene: NA
clone size: NA

CDR3 protein: CASRLGGLSSADTQYF
CDR3 DNA: TGTGCCAGCAGGTTAGGCGGGTTATCCTCCGCAGATACGCAGTATTTT
J gene: TRBJ2-3
V gene: TRBV5-4
D gene: NA
clone size: once

CDR3 protein: CASSSLLSGGRYEQYF
CDR3 DNA: TGTGCCAGCAGTTCCCTCCTCTCGGGAGGAAGATATGAGCAGTACTTC
J gene: TRBJ2-7
V gene: TRBV28
D gene: TRBD2
clone size: NA

CDR3 protein: CASGLKTGGTNYGYTF
CDR3 DNA: TGTGCTAGTGGCCTCAAAACAGGAGGAACTAACTATGGCTACACCTTC
J gene: TRBJ1-2
V gene: TRBV12-5
D gene: NA
clone size: NA

CDR3 protein: CASSSMDRVATGSPLHF
CDR3 DNA: TGTGCCAGCAGTTCAATGGACAGGGTCGCGACTGGCTCACCCCTCCACTTT
J gene: TRBJ1-6
V gene: TRBV27
D gene: TRBD1
clone size: NA

CDR3 protein: CASSLNRGVSSGANVLTF
CDR3 DNA: TGTGCCAGCAGTCTTAACAGGGGGGTAAGCTCTGGGGCCAACGTCCTGACTTTC
J gene: TRBJ2-6
V gene: TRBV9
D gene: TRBD1
clone size: NA

CDR3 protein: CASSLGDRGPYEQYF
CDR3 DNA: TGTGCCAGTAGCCTGGGGGACAGGGGGCCCTACGAGCAGTACTTC
J gene: TRBJ2-7
V gene: TRBV19
D gene: TRBD1
clone size: NA

CDR3 protein: CASSLWTSSGREGTQYF
CDR3 DNA: TGTGCCAGCAGCTTGTGGACCTCTAGCGGGAGGGAGGGGACCCAGTACTTC
J gene: TRBJ2-5
V gene: TRBV5-6
D gene: TRBD2
clone size: NA

CDR3 protein: CASSPTPGTGNYEQYF
CDR3 DNA: TGTGCCAGCAGCCCGACCCCCGGGACAGGGAACTACGAGCAGTACTTC
J gene: TRBJ2-7
V gene: TRBV28
D gene: TRBD1
clone size: NA

CDR3 protein: CASSPAGLSSGANVLTF
CDR3 DNA: TGTGCCAGCTCACCTGCGGGACTGAGCTCTGGGGCCAACGTCCTGACTTTC
J gene: TRBJ2-6
V gene: TRBV18
D gene: NA
clone size: NA

CDR3 protein: CASMELSSYEQYF
CDR3 DNA: TGTGCCAGCATGGAGCTGAGCTCCTACGAGCAGTACTTC
J gene: TRBJ2-7
V gene: TRBV6-1
D gene: NA
clone size: NA

CDR3 protein: CASSYGSSYNEQFF
CDR3 DNA: TGTGCCAGCAGTTACGGAAGCTCCTACAATGAGCAGTTCTTC
J gene: TRBJ2-1
V gene: TRBV6-5
D gene: NA
clone size: NA

CDR3 protein: CAAGVNQPQHF
CDR3 DNA: TGTGCCGCAGGGGTCAATCAGCCCCAGCATTTT
J gene: TRBJ1-5
V gene: TRBV28
D gene: NA
clone size: NA

CDR3 protein: CASSQDRLGTDTGELFF
CDR3 DNA: TGCGCCAGCAGCCAAGATCGACTAGGCACCGACACCGGGGAGCTGTTTTTT
J gene: TRBJ2-2
V gene: TRBV4-1
D gene: NA
clone size: NA

CDR3 protein: CASSLALWQGPKSSNQPQHF
CDR3 DNA: TGTGCCAGCAGCTTAGCGCTTTGGCAGGGGCCGAAGAGTAGCAATCAGCCCCAGCATTTT
J gene: TRBJ1-5
V gene: TRBV7-8
D gene: NA
clone size: NA